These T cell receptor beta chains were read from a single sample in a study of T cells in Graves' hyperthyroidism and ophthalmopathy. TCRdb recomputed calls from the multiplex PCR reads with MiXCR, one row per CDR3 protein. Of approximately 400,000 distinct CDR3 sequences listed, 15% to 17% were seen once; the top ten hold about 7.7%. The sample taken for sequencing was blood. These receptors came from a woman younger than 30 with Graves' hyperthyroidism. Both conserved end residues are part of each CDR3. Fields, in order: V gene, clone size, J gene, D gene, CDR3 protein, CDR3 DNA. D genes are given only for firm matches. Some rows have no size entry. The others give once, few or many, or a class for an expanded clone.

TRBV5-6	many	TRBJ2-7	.	CASSLGPGDYEQYF	TGTGCCAGCAGCTTGGGCCCAGGCGACTACGAGCAGTACTTC
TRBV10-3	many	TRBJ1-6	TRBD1	CASGQGGDSPLHF	TGTGCCAGCGGACAGGGTGGTGATTCACCCCTCCACTTT
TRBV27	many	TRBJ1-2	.	CASSLSVNNYGYTF	TGTGCCAGCAGTTTATCCGTCAATAACTATGGCTACACCTTC
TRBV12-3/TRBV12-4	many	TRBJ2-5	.	CASSKRDNQETQYF	TGTGCCAGCAGCAAACGGGACAACCAAGAGACCCAGTACTTC
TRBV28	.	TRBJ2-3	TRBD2	CASSLRGRALGTDTQYF	TGTGCCAGCAGTTTACGGGGGAGGGCCCTCGGTACAGATACGCAGTATTTT
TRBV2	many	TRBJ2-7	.	CASRGRGGTAYSSYEQYF	TGTGCCAGCAGGGGTCGAGGGGGGACAGCCTATAGCTCCTACGAGCAGTACTTC
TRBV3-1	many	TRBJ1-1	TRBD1	CASSQDQGATEAFF	TGTGCCAGCAGCCAAGATCAGGGGGCCACTGAAGCTTTCTTT
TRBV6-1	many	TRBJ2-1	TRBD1	CASTPTGGYNEQFF	TGTGCCAGCACCCCGACAGGGGGGTACAATGAGCAGTTCTTC
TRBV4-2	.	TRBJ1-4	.	CASSQAYFPTNEKLFF	TGTGCCAGCAGCCAAGCATATTTTCCAACTAATGAAAAACTGTTTTTT
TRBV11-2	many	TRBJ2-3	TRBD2	CASSLDSGTSVRDTQYF	TGTGCCAGCAGCTTAGATTCGGGGACTAGCGTACGAGATACGCAGTATTTT
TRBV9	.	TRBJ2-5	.	CASSTVPEGSQTQYF	TGTGCCAGCAGCACAGTCCCTGAGGGCAGCCAGACCCAGTACTTC
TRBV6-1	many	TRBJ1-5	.	CASSGVTGPNQPQHF	TGTGCCAGCAGTGGGGTTACCGGACCTAATCAGCCCCAGCATTTT
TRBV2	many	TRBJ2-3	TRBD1	CASSVGQGPAVTQYF	TGTGCCAGCAGTGTTGGACAGGGTCCCGCCGTAACGCAGTATTTT
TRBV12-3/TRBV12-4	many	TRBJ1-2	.	CASSFRDVGYTF	TGTGCCAGCAGTTTCAGGGATGTTGGCTACACCTTC
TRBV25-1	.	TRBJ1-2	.	CASRGAGRGMGGYTF	TGTGCCAGCAGGGGGGCGGGACGGGGAATGGGCGGCTACACCTTC
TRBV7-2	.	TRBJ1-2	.	CASSLESPNYGYTF	TGTGCCAGCAGCTTAGAATCCCCTAACTATGGCTACACCTTC
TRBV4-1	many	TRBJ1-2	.	CASSQEAARGGYTF	TGCGCCAGCAGCCAGGAGGCAGCTCGTGGTGGCTACACCTTC
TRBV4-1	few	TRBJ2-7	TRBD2	CASSQVGRGVYEQYF	TGCGCCAGCAGCCAAGTTGGGCGGGGGGTTTACGAGCAGTACTTC
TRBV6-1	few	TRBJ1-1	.	CASSYSVVHRDGTEAFF	TGTGCCAGCAGTTACTCAGTGGTGCACAGGGACGGAACTGAAGCTTTCTTT
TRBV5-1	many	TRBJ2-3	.	CASSLIRTDTQYF	TGCGCCAGCAGCTTAATTCGAACAGATACGCAGTATTTT
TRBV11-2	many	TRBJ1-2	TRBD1	CASSHGTGGYGYTF	TGTGCCAGCAGCCATGGGACAGGGGGCTATGGCTACACCTTC
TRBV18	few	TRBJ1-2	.	CASSLTPKMGYTF	TGTGCCAGCTCATTGACACCAAAGATGGGCTACACCTTC
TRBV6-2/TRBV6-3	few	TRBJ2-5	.	CASSRGVRDQYF	TGTGCCAGCAGTCGGGGAGTTAGGGACCAGTACTTC
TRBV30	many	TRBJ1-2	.	CAWSLGRGYGYTF	TGTGCCTGGAGTCTGGGGAGGGGATATGGCTACACCTTC
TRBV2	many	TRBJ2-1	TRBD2	CASSAWAGVMGNEQFF	TGTGCCAGCAGCGCCTGGGCGGGAGTAATGGGCAATGAGCAGTTCTTC
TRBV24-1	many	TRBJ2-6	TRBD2	CATSDPRAGFSSGANVLTF	TGTGCCACCAGTGATCCAAGAGCGGGATTCAGCTCTGGGGCCAACGTCCTGACTTTC
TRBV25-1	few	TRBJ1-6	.	CASRSGGNSPLHF	TGTGCCAGCAGATCCGGAGGGAATTCACCCCTCCACTTT
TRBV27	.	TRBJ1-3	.	CASGLGRGNTIYF	TGTGCCAGCGGTTTAGGGCGGGGAAACACCATATATTTT
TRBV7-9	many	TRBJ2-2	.	CASSGGGSDTGELFF	TGTGCCAGCAGTGGAGGGGGATCGGACACCGGGGAGCTGTTTTTT
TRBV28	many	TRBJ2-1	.	CASSLFRPPSYNEQFF	TGTGCCAGCAGTTTATTCCGGCCTCCCTCCTACAATGAGCAGTTCTTC
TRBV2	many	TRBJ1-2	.	CASQHRMEWGYTF	TGTGCCAGCCAACATCGAATGGAGTGGGGCTACACCTTC
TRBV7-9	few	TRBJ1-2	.	CASSPPLPKPQDGYTF	TGTGCCAGCAGCCCGCCACTTCCCAAACCGCAAGATGGCTACACCTTC
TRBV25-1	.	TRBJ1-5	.	CATGAGYSNQSQHF	TGTGCCACTGGGGCGGGCTATAGCAATCAGTCCCAGCATTTT
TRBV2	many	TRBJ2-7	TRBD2	CASSDRASGGGEQYF	TGTGCCAGCAGTGATAGGGCTAGCGGGGGAGGCGAGCAGTACTTC
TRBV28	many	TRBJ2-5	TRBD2	CASSLGSGGQETQYF	TGTGCCAGCAGTTTGGGTAGCGGGGGGCAAGAGACCCAGTACTTC
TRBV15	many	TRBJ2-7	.	CATSRARNPRIYEQYF	TGTGCCACCAGCAGAGCTAGGAATCCGAGGATATACGAGCAGTACTTC